This T cell receptor (beta chain) is from a study of prognosis after radiotherapy for stage I lung cancer. Turning to the study itself: In this cohort, every patient with non-small cell lung cancer was regarded as medically inoperable.

This clonotype was detected ten times or more. Genomic DNA was subjected to two-round multiplex PCR for amplification of TCR beta CDR3. First-round PCR amplification was performed with primers specific to each TRBV and TRBJ gene. Universal primers featured in the second PCR round. MiXCR, applied by TCRdb to the multiplex PCR reads, yields one record per CDR3 protein. Of roughly 29,000 distinct CDR3 sequences listed, around 30% were seen once; the top ten hold roughly an eighth. The starting material was PBMCs, obtained before or after stereotactic body radiation therapy (not recorded which). The TCR comes from a donor at least 50 years old with non-small cell lung cancer.

The CDR3 nucleotides are TGTGCCAGCAGCTTAGGCGTAGGGTCCCCCTTCGAGCAGTACTTC. The encoded protein is CASSLGVGSPFEQYF. The chain combines TRBV11-2 with TRBJ2-7; D remains ambiguous. Germline V gene data show CDR1 as SGHAT and CDR2 as FQNNGV. The CDR3 consists of 15 residues. V was trimmed by 1 base and J by 6 bases, leaving 16 bases between them.